The clone carrying this T cell receptor (beta chain) was seen a handful of times. The sample comes from a study of blood T cell repertoires in COVID-19. Turning to the study itself: T cells, B-cell-depleted T cells, or PBMCs provided the cDNA or gDNA that served as material.

The repertoire was sequenced with immunoSEQ multiplex PCR; TCRdb's copy has only in-frame clones and lacks some. The sample shows roughly 130,000 clones, 80% to 90% of them seen only once. Per germline, CDR1 MNHNY and CDR2 SVGAGI (reference sequence). After removal of 4 bases from V and 3 bases from J, the junction contained 5 bases not matched to a gene. This CDR3 region has 14 residues. Sequenced sample: peripheral blood. This sequence was found in a woman aged 55-75 years with acute or convalescent COVID-19. The chain joins TRBV6-6 to TRBJ2-7; 8 bases are shared with TRBD1. CDR3 sequence: CASSFGTGNYEQYF. CDR3 nucleotides: TGTGCCAGCAGTTTCGGGACAGGTAACTACGAGCAGTACTTC.